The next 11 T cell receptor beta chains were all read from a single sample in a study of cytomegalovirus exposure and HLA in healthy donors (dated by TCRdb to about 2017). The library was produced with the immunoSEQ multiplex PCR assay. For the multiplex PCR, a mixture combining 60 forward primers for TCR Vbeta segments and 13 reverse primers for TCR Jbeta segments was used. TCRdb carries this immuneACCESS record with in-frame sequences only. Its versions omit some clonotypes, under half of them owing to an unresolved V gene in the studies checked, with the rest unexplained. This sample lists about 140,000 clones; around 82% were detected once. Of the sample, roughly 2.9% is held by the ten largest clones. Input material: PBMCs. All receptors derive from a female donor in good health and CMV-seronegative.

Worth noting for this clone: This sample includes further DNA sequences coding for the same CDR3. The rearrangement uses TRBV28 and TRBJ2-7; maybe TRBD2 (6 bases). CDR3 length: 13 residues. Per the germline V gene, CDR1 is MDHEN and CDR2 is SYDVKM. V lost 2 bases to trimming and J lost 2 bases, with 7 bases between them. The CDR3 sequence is CASSLGTPYEQYF. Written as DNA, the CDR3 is TGTGCCAGCAGTTTAGGGACTCCCTACGAGCAGTACTTC.

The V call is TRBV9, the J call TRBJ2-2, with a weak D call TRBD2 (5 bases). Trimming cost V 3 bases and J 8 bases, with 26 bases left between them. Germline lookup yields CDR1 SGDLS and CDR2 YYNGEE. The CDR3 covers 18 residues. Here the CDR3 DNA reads TGTGCCAGCAGCGGAGGGATTTCGAGGACCGGCGGGCGAGGGGAGCTGTTTTTT. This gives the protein CASSGGISRTGGRGELFF.

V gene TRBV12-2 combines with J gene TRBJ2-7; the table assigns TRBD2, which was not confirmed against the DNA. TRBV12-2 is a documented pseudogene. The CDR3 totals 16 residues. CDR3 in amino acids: CASRPREGPPSYEQYF. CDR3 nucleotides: TGTGCAAGTCGCCCCCGGGAGGGACCCCCATCCTACGAGCAGTACTTC.

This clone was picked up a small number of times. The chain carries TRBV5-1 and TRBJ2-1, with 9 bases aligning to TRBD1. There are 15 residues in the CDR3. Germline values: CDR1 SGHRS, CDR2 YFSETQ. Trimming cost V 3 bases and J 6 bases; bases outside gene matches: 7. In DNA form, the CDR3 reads TGCGCCAGCAGCTCCCGGACAGGGGAGGTCAATGAGCAGTTCTTC. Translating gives CASSSRTGEVNEQFF. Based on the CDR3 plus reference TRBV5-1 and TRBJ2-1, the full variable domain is KAGVTQTPRYLIKTRGQQVTLSCSPISGHRSVSWYQQTPGQGLQFLFEYFSETQRNKGNFPGRFSGRQFSNSRSEMNVSTLELGDSALYLCASSSRTGEVNEQFFGPGTRLTVL.

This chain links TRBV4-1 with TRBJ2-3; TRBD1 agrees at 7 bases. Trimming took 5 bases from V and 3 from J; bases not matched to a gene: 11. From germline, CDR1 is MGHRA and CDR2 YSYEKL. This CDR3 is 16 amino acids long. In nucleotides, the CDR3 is TGCGCCAGCAGCGAAAGTAGGGACAGTTCAACAGATACGCAGTATTTT. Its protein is CASSESRDSSTDTQYF.

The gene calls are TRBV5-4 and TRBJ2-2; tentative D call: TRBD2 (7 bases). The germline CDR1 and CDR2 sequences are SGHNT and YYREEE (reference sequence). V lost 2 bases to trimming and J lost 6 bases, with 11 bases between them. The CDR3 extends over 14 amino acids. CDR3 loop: CASSFGGPSGELFF. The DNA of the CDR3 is TGTGCCAGCAGCTTCGGGGGGCCCTCCGGGGAGCTGTTTTTT.

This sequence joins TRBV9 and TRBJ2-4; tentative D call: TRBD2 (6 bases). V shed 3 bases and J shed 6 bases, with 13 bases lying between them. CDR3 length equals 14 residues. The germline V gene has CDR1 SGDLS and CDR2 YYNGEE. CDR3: CASSGGAKRNIQYF. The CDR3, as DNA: TGTGCCAGCAGCGGCGGGGCCAAAAGAAACATTCAGTACTTC.

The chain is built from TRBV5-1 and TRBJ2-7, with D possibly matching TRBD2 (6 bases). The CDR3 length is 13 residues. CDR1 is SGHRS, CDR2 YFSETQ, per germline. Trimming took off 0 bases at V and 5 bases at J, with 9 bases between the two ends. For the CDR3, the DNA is TGCGCCAGCAGCTTGGTGGACTACCACGAGCAGTACTTC. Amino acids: CASSLVDYHEQYF.

The DNA of the CDR3 is TGTGCCAGTAACCCAGAGTGGGGGCCGGATACGCAGTATTTT. This gives the protein CASNPEWGPDTQYF. The J gene is TRBJ2-3, the V gene TRBV7-8; the D gene is possibly TRBD1 (6 bases). Germline V lookup: CDR1 SGHVS, CDR2 FQNEAQ. CDR3 length equals 14 residues. V gave up 9 bases and J gave up 6 bases, with 19 bases separating them.

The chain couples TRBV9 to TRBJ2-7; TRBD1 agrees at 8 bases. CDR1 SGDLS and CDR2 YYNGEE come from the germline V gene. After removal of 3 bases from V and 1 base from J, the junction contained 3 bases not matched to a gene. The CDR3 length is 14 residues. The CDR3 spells CASSGGQASYEQYF. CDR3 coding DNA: TGTGCCAGCAGCGGGGGACAGGCGTCCTACGAGCAGTACTTC.

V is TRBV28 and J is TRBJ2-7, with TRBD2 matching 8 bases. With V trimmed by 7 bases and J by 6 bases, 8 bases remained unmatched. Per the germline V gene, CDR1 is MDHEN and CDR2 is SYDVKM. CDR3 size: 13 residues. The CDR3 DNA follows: TGTGCCAGCACCCAGGGACTAGAGGGCGAGCAGTACTTC. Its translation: CASTQGLEGEQYF. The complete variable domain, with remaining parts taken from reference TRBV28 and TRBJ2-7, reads DVKVTQSSRYLVKRTGEKVFLECVQDMDHENMFWYRQDPGLGLRLIYFSYDVKMKEKGDIPEGYSVSREKKERFSLILESASTNQTSMYLCASTQGLEGEQYFGPGTRLTVT.